This paragraph reports one T cell receptor (beta chain). The antigen remains unidentified. Clones were sequenced by immunoSEQ multiplex PCR, and TCRdb holds only the in-frame ones, with some missing. Here the sample spans roughly 460,000 clones, 80% to 90% being singletons. The treatment denotes: 15 to 20 received Ad26.COV2.S at low or high dose, single or two shots; about 5 received placebo; per-sample allocation not given. At day 63 after the first vaccine or placebo injection, samples were drawn. Germline-derived CDR1 and CDR2 are WSHSY and SAAADI. The CDR3 contains 14 residues. V lost 3 bases and J 3 bases, leaving 11 bases between the germline ends. The sample is drawn from a study of Ad26.COV2.S vaccination and SARS-CoV-2 variants. Study overall: Enrolled in COV1001, the donor was in the Ad26.COV2.S trial arm, which received the vaccine. Ad26.COV2.S shots went into the muscle once or twice, 56 days apart.

Findings and caveats of the study: Responses of spike-specific T cells (both CD8+ and CD4+) reportedly showed substantial breadth after vaccination. The placebo group had lower spike-specific TCR breadth than the vaccine recipients did.

The chain carries TRBV10-2 and TRBJ1-1, with D unclear. The starting material was peripheral blood, obtained in a trial of Ad26.COV2.S vaccine versus placebo. This TCR was sampled from a person between 18 and 65 years old who received the Ad26.COV2.S COVID-19 vaccine or a placebo. The CDR3 loop is CASSEFGSYTEAFF. CDR3 bases: TGCGCCAGCAGTGAATTTGGCTCCTACACTGAAGCTTTCTTT.